Presented here are 30 T cell receptor beta chains from one specimen sequenced in a study of Graves' ophthalmopathy and Graves' hyperthyroidism. TCR beta CDR3 regions were amplified from RNA transcripts. An initial RT-PCR round employing HTBI primers preceded a second-round multiplex PCR. Via MiXCR, TCRdb re-called the multiplex PCR reads, giving one row per CDR3 protein. The repertoire holds about 400,000 distinct CDR3 sequences, 18% seen once, with more than 1.5% in the top ten. Sequenced material: peripheral blood. These receptors were taken from a woman aged 18-29 years with Graves' ophthalmopathy.

This clonotype showed up many times. The chain links TRBV28 to TRBJ1-1; tentative D call: TRBD1 (5 bases). This CDR3 has 17 residues. The germline V gene has CDR1 MDHEN and CDR2 SYDVKM. V lost 3 bases and J lost 0, with 17 bases in between. This CDR3 reads CASSFMRAGSLNTEAFF. The CDR3 DNA follows: TGTGCCAGCAGTTTTATGCGGGCAGGGAGCTTGAACACTGAAGCTTTCTTT.

This clonotype was seen many times. The chain links TRBV4-1 to TRBJ1-5, with D perhaps TRBD1 (5 bases). Germline-derived CDR1 and CDR2 are MGHRA and YSYEKL. There are 15 residues in the CDR3. Deletions cut 4 bases from V and 3 bases from J, with 13 bases between. CDR3 in amino acids: CASSRLGVVNQPQHF. CDR3 nucleotide sequence: TGCGCCAGCAGCCGCCTAGGGGTGGTCAATCAGCCCCAGCATTTT.

This clonotype has a count of ten or more. This chain uses TRBV20-1 with TRBJ2-7; D possibly corresponds to TRBD1 (5 bases). Germline lookup yields CDR1 DFQATT and CDR2 SNEGSKA (reference sequence). This CDR3 is 14 amino acids long. Trimming removed 4 bases at V and 4 bases at J, with 17 bases between. CDR3 DNA: TGCAGTGCTATAGGGGATTTCGTGAGATACGAGCAGTACTTC. Translation gives CSAIGDFVRYEQYF.

The sample holds many counts of this clonotype. The gene calls are TRBV10-3 and TRBJ1-1, with 8 bases lining up with TRBD1. The junction had 13 bases not matched to a gene; V was cut back by 6 bases and J by 4 bases. Germline V gene lookup returns CDR1 ENHRY and CDR2 SYGVKD. The CDR3 sequence is 16 residues long. Written as DNA, the CDR3 is TGTGCCATCAGGGACGGAGGTAGAACAGGGGGCACTGAAGCTTTCTTT. Translated, it gives CAIRDGGRTGGTEAFF.

This clonotype has ten or more counts. The rearrangement uses TRBV28 and TRBJ2-7; no clear D. The germline V and J ends were trimmed by 6 bases and 3 bases, with 15 bases remaining between them. Germline V gives CDR1 MDHEN, CDR2 SYDVKM. CDR3 length equals 14 residues. The CDR3 nucleotides read TGTGCCAGCAGCCCTGAGGTAGTCCTCTACGAGCAGTACTTC. Its translation: CASSPEVVLYEQYF.

The table lists this clonotype with many counts. The rearrangement joins TRBV29-1 to TRBJ1-5; 9 bases fit TRBD1. The length of the CDR3 is 13 residues. Unmatched junction bases numbered 4, after V lost 4 bases and J lost 6 bases. Germline CDR1 is SQVTM and CDR2 is ANQGSEA. The chain's CDR3 is CSVVGQGGQPQHF. CDR3 bases: TGCAGCGTTGTGGGACAGGGCGGTCAGCCCCAGCATTTT. The variable domain in full, with the rest retrieved from reference TRBV29-1 and TRBJ1-5, is SAVISQKPSRDICQRGTSLTIQCQVDSQVTMMFWYRQQPGQSLTLIATANQGSEATYESGFVIDKFPISRPNLTFSTLTVSNMSPEDSSIYLCSVVGQGGQPQHFGDGTRLSIL.

This clonotype appeared many times. The chain links TRBV7-2 to TRBJ1-6; D might be TRBD1 (6 bases). Germline V gene lookup returns CDR1 SGHTA and CDR2 FQGNSA. Trimming pared 2 bases from V and 10 bases from J, leaving 12 bases between. The CDR3 is made up of 14 amino acids. In nucleotides, the CDR3 is TGTGCCAGCAGCTTAAGGGGGGGATCGTCACCCCTCCACTTT. This sequence encodes CASSLRGGSSPLHF.

This clonotype was counted ten times or more. The J gene is TRBJ2-7, the V gene TRBV4-1; 14 bases match TRBD2. Trimming at V came to 3 bases and at J to 8 bases, leaving 9 bases not matched to a gene. This CDR3 has 16 residues. The germline gives CDR1 MGHRA, CDR2 YSYEKL. This CDR3 is CASSHAGTSGSWKQYF. The CDR3 DNA reads as TGCGCCAGCAGCCACGCCGGGACTAGCGGGAGTTGGAAGCAGTACTTC.

This clonotype was seen repeatedly, ten times or more. The rearrangement joins TRBV25-1 to TRBJ2-2; D gene unclear. Trimming stripped 6 bases from V and 6 bases from J, with 14 bases between. Germline values: CDR1 MGHDK, CDR2 SYGVNS. The CDR3 extends over 14 amino acids. CDR3 sequence reads: CASSPVRVPGELFF. For the CDR3, the DNA is TGTGCCAGCAGCCCCGTCCGGGTTCCCGGGGAGCTGTTTTTT.

The sample holds many counts of this clonotype. The J gene is TRBJ2-5, the V gene TRBV11-2; 13 bases fit TRBD2. In germline, CDR1 is SGHAT, CDR2 FQNNGV. This CDR3 has 16 residues. Unmatched junction bases numbered 3, after V lost 1 base and J lost 4 bases. CDR3 protein: CASSLVRLAGGETQYF. The DNA for the CDR3 is TGTGCCAGCAGCTTAGTCCGACTAGCGGGAGGAGAGACCCAGTACTTC.

Concerning this clonotype itself: Possible read error: a much larger clone is one base away. The chain employs TRBV11-2 and TRBJ1-2; D remains ambiguous. The CDR3 totals 14 residues. Germline assignment: CDR1 SGHAT and CDR2 FQNNGV. Trimming removed 4 bases at V and 7 bases at J, with 16 bases between. The CDR3, as DNA: TGTGCCAGCAGCTCCTTGGGCGGAAATTTTGGCTACACCTTC. As protein: CASSSLGGNFGYTF.

At least ten counts were recorded for this clonotype. J is TRBJ1-5 and V is TRBV10-2; 8 nucleotides line up with TRBD1. J lost 7 bases, V lost 4 bases, and 9 bases had no gene match. Germline values: CDR1 WSHSY, CDR2 SAAADI. This CDR3 spans 15 amino acids. CDR3 sequence: CASSVTGEEWQPQHF. Written as DNA, the CDR3 is TGCGCCAGCAGTGTGACAGGGGAGGAGTGGCAGCCCCAGCATTTT.

This clonotype was seen repeatedly, ten times or more. The chain employs TRBV30 and TRBJ2-4; D is possibly TRBD1 or TRBD2 (5 bases each). The length of the CDR3 is 14 residues. Trimming removed 1 base from V and 1 base from J, with 8 bases in between. Germline lookup yields CDR1 GTSNPN and CDR2 SVGIG (reference sequence). For the CDR3, the DNA is TGTGCCTGGAGTGAGGGGACGGCCAAAAACATTCAGTACTTC. It encodes CAWSEGTAKNIQYF. Full variable domain (rest looked up from reference TRBV30 and TRBJ2-4): SQTIHQWPATLVQPVGSPLSLECTVEGTSNPNLYWYRQAAGRGLQLLFYSVGIGQISSEVPQNLSASRPQDRQFILSSKKLLLSDSGFYLCAWSEGTAKNIQYFGAGTRLSVL.

The chain has TRBV28 and TRBJ1-2; possible D gene TRBD1, 5 bases. This CDR3 is built from 14 residues. Per the germline V gene, CDR1 is MDHEN and CDR2 is SYDVKM. Between the trimmed V and J ends, which lost 7 bases and 1 base, there was a span of 13 bases. The CDR3 loop reads CASNTGGINYGYTF. The CDR3 DNA follows: TGTGCCAGCAATACGGGGGGGATTAACTATGGCTACACCTTC.

CDR3 in amino acids: CASSERWTGKTEAFF. The DNA for the CDR3 is TGTGCCAGCAGTGAAAGATGGACAGGGAAAACTGAAGCTTTCTTT. The rearrangement links TRBV2 to TRBJ1-1; 8 bases line up with TRBD1. CDR1 is SNHLY, CDR2 FYNNEI, per germline. The CDR3 runs to 15 residues. With V trimmed by 2 bases and J by 5 bases, 7 bases remained unmatched.

There are many counts of this clonotype. V gene TRBV7-2 combines with J gene TRBJ1-1; no clear D. The CDR3 spans 14 residues. From germline, CDR1 is SGHTA and CDR2 FQGNSA. V lost 5 bases and J lost 1, with 11 bases in between. CDR3 residues: CASSPWTENTEAFF. In DNA form, the CDR3 reads TGTGCCAGCAGCCCCTGGACGGAGAACACTGAAGCTTTCTTT.

This clonotype was recorded at least ten times. At one end the junction does not follow the germline gene, possibly because of a read error. The chain recombines TRBV11-2 with TRBJ2-2, with 11 positions matching TRBD1. This CDR3 has 16 amino acids. The germline CDR1 and CDR2 sequences are SGHAT and FQNNGV. CDR3 loop: CASSWTGGLNTGGLFF. CDR3 nucleotides: TGTGCCAGCAGCTGGACAGGGGGCCTGAACACCGGGGGGCTGTTTTTT.

This clonotype was seen once. The CDR3 is CASSEESDYGYTF. Written as DNA, the CDR3 is TGTGCCAGCAGTGAAGAATCAGACTATGGCTACACCTTC. V and J are TRBV6-1 and TRBJ1-2; D unresolved. The CDR3 sequence is 13 residues long. The V gene's germline CDR1 is MNHNS and CDR2 SASEGT. V lost 1 base, J lost 3 bases, and 6 bases lay in between.

This clonotype was observed a handful of times. A read error is possible here, since a much larger clone lies one base away. The DNA of the CDR3 is TGTACCTCCTCCGGGGGGCCCCAAGAGACCCAGTACTTC. The encoded protein is CTSSGGPQETQYF. J is TRBJ2-5 and V is TRBV7-2, with D possibly TRBD2 on 7 matching bases. The CDR3 totals 13 residues. The V gene lost 11 bases and the J gene lost 1 base, with 14 bases spanning the gap. CDR1 and CDR2 from the germline V gene are SGHTA and FQGNSA.

This clonotype was observed at least ten times. This chain links TRBV5-1 with TRBJ2-2; 8 bases match TRBD2. The junction had 6 bases not matched to a gene; V was cut back by 4 bases and J by 1 base. This CDR3 region has 16 residues. Germline assignment: CDR1 SGHRS and CDR2 YFSETQ. This chain's CDR3 is CASSTGGVLNTGELFF. Here the CDR3 DNA reads TGCGCCAGCAGCACGGGGGGGGTCTTGAACACCGGGGAGCTGTTTTTT.

This clonotype came up many times. The chain carries TRBV18 and TRBJ2-5, with a tentative D call TRBD1 (6 bases). The CDR3 covers 13 residues. Germline lookup yields CDR1 KGHSH and CDR2 LQKENI. V was shortened by 4 bases and J by 2 bases, with 8 bases between the two germline ends. CDR3 in amino acids: CASSQGVQETQYF. In DNA form, the CDR3 reads TGTGCCAGCTCACAGGGGGTACAAGAGACCCAGTACTTC.

This chain connects TRBV28 to TRBJ1-5; D not resolved. The V and J ends lost 0 bases and 11 bases respectively, with 14 bases between them. Germline lookup yields CDR1 MDHEN and CDR2 SYDVKM. The CDR3 spans 14 residues. CDR3 protein: CASSLWGSPTAQHF. For the CDR3, the DNA is TGTGCCAGCAGTTTATGGGGTTCTCCTACGGCCCAGCATTTT.

This clonotype was found many times. The chain couples TRBV19 to TRBJ1-1; the D gene is possibly TRBD1 (5 bases). This CDR3 is built from 13 residues. With 5 bases removed from V and 3 bases from J, the gap between germline ends came to 10 bases. Germline CDR1 LNHDA, CDR2 SQIVND (reference sequence). The DNA of the CDR3 is TGTGCCAGTAGTCAAGGGACCGACACTGAAGCTTTCTTT. Its translation is CASSQGTDTEAFF.

The sample holds many counts of this clonotype. V and J are TRBV14 and TRBJ2-7, with 11 bases that match TRBD1. The V segment lost 3 bases and the J segment 4 bases; nucleotides outside the gene matches: 5. The germline CDR1 and CDR2 sequences are SGHDN and FVKESK. This CDR3 has 15 residues. DNA of the CDR3: TGTGCCAGCAGCCATTGGACAGGGGGCGTTTACGAGCAGTACTTC. It encodes CASSHWTGGVYEQYF.

There are many counts of this clonotype. The chain couples TRBV11-2 to TRBJ2-1; D is undetermined. This CDR3 is 14 amino acids long. Trimming took 2 bases from V and 9 from J, leaving 14 bases between them. CDR1 SGHAT and CDR2 FQNNGV come from the germline V gene. In DNA form, the CDR3 reads TGTGCCAGCAGCTTATCTTGGATCTCCGGTGAGCAGTTCTTC. Translating gives CASSLSWISGEQFF.

This clonotype was seen at least ten times. The J gene is TRBJ1-1, the V gene TRBV4-1; D is perhaps TRBD1 (6 bases). The CDR3 sequence is 15 residues long. CDR1 and CDR2 (germline): MGHRA, YSYEKL. The germline V and J ends were trimmed by 4 bases and 5 bases, with 17 bases remaining between them. The CDR3 DNA reads TGCGCCAGCAGCCCACAAAAGGGGGGAGGGACTGAAGCTTTCTTT. It codes for CASSPQKGGGTEAFF.

This clonotype was observed at least ten times. This rearrangement joins TRBV3-1 to TRBJ1-1; no reliable D call. Per the germline V gene, CDR1 is LGHDT and CDR2 is YNNKEL (reference sequence). Between the trimmed V and J ends, which lost 7 bases and 1 base, there was a span of 10 bases. This CDR3 contains 13 residues. The CDR3 spells CASTESGNTEAFF. The CDR3 coding sequence is TGTGCCAGCACCGAGTCGGGGAACACTGAAGCTTTCTTT.

The sample holds many counts of this clonotype. The J gene is TRBJ2-5, the V gene TRBV12-3 or TRBV12-4; D possibly corresponds to TRBD2 (6 bases). V shed 3 bases and J shed 5 bases, with 16 bases lying between them. The CDR3 covers 15 residues. The CDR3 DNA is TGTGCCAGCAGTTTCTCCGGGACTTTCTGGGAGACCCAGTACTTC. This translates into CASSFSGTFWETQYF.

This clonotype has a count of ten or more. The chain uses TRBV5-1 and TRBJ2-2; D is unclear. The CDR3 is 16 residues long. V gave up 4 bases and J gave up 0 bases, with 13 bases separating them. Germline V gene data show CDR1 as SGHRS and CDR2 as YFSETQ. For the CDR3, the DNA is TGCGCCAGCAGCCGACCCCCCTCGACGAACACCGGGGAGCTGTTTTTT. This encodes CASSRPPSTNTGELFF. The variable domain in full, with the rest retrieved from reference TRBV5-1 and TRBJ2-2, is KAGVTQTPRYLIKTRGQQVTLSCSPISGHRSVSWYQQTPGQGLQFLFEYFSETQRNKGNFPGRFSGRQFSNSRSEMNVSTLELGDSALYLCASSRPPSTNTGELFFGEGSRLTVL.

The sample holds many counts of this clonotype. V usage is TRBV6-1 and J usage is TRBJ1-5; D gene unclear. V lost 7 bases, J lost 4 bases, and 14 bases lay in between. There are 14 residues in the CDR3. The germline CDR1 and CDR2 sequences are MNHNS and SASEGT. The CDR3 nucleotides are TGTGCCAGCATCCCGGATACTCCTAATCAGCCCCAGCATTTT. It is translated as CASIPDTPNQPQHF.